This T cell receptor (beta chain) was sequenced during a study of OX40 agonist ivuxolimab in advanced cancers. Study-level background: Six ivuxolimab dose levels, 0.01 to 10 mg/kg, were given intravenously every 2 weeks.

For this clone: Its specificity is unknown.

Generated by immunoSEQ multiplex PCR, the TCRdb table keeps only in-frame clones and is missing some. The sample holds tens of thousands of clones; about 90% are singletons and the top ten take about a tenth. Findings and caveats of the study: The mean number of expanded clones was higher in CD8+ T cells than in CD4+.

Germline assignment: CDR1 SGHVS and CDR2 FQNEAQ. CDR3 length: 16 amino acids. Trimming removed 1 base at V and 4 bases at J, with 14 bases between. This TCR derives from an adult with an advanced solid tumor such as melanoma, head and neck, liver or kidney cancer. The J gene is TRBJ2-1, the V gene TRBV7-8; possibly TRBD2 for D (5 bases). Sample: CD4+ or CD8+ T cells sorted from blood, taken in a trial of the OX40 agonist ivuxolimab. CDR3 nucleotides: TGTGCCAGCAGCTTAGGAGGGAATCCCGCTTACAATGAGCAGTTCTTC. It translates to CASSLGGNPAYNEQFF. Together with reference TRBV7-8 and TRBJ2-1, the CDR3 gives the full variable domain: GAGVSQSPRYKVAKRGQDVALRCDPISGHVSLFWYQQALGQGPEFLTYFQNEAQLDKSGLPSDRFFAERPEGSVSTLKIQRTQQEDSAVYLCASSLGGNPAYNEQFFGPGTRLTVL.